A selection of T cell receptor beta chains follows, all from one sample in a study of cytomegalovirus exposure and HLA in healthy donors. Assay used: immunoSEQ multiplex PCR; TCRdb lists only in-frame clones, some missing. The data show 160,000 or so clones, 80% seen once. Sequencing was performed on PBMCs. The receptors were gathered from a man aged 30 to 45 in good health and CMV-seronegative. CDR3s include the opening cysteine and the closing phenylalanine or tryptophan. Each record gives: D gene, J gene, V gene, clone size, CDR3 DNA, CDR3 protein. D genes are given only for firm matches. Rows give clone size only sometimes, using once, few, many, or a class for an expanded clone.

>.|TRBJ2-7|TRBV7-3|.
TGTGCCAGCAGCTTACGGGGAGAACGGTTACACGAGCAGTACTTC
CASSLRGERLHEQYF
>.|TRBJ1-5|TRBV7-9|.
TGTGCCAGCAGCTTAGTTGGCAGATATAGCAATCAGCCCCAGCATTTT
CASSLVGRYSNQPQHF
>.|TRBJ1-4|TRBV6-5|.
TGTGCCAGCAGTTACGCACAGGGAAATGAAAAACTGTTTTTT
CASSYAQGNEKLFF
>TRBD2|TRBJ2-7|TRBV11-2|.
TGTGCCAGCAGCCGGGGACTAGCGGGTGAGGGCTCCTACGAGCAGTACTTC
CASSRGLAGEGSYEQYF
>.|TRBJ1-3|TRBV18|.
TGTGCCAGCTCACCCGGGGTGACTTCTGGAAACACCATATATTTT
CASSPGVTSGNTIYF
>.|TRBJ2-1|TRBV7-6|.
TGTGCCAGCAGCCGGACTGGAACCTACAATGAGCAGTTCTTC
CASSRTGTYNEQFF
>.|TRBJ2-6|TRBV2|once
TGTGCCAGCAGTCCAGGGGGGCGGTCTGGGGCCAACGTCCTGACTTTC
CASSPGGRSGANVLTF
>.|TRBJ1-1|TRBV28|.
TGTGCCAGCAGACTAGGGCTTCAGAACACTGAAGCTTTCTTT
CASRLGLQNTEAFF
>.|TRBJ2-2|TRBV5-1|.
TGCGCCAGCAATCTACTCGGTCGCACCGGGGAGCTGTTTTTT
CASNLLGRTGELFF
>TRBD1|TRBJ1-1|TRBV11-2|.
TGTGCCAGCAGATCGGAGGGACAGCAGATTTTGAACACTGAAGCTTTCTTT
CASRSEGQQILNTEAFF
>.|TRBJ2-2|TRBV6-5|.
TGTGCCAGCAGTCCGGACAGCCGGAACACCGGGGAGCTGTTTTTT
CASSPDSRNTGELFF
>TRBD2|TRBJ2-3|TRBV18|.
TGTGCCAGCTCACCTGGAGCGGGAGCGATTTCAGATACGCAGTATTTT
CASSPGAGAISDTQYF
>.|TRBJ2-5|TRBV14|.
TGTGCCAGCAGCCTAGGGCAGAAAAGTGGAGGGGAGACCCAGTACTTC
CASSLGQKSGGETQYF
>TRBD1|TRBJ2-7|TRBV5-1|.
TGCGCCAGCAGCGCCATTACAGGGGGCGGATACTACGAGCAGTACTTC
CASSAITGGGYYEQYF
>.|TRBJ1-5|TRBV28|.
TGTGCCAGCAGCATTGATCAGCCCCAGCATTTT
CASSIDQPQHF
>.|TRBJ2-7|TRBV5-1|.
TGCGCCAGCAGCTCCAACAGGGTGGGGATCGAGCAGTACTTC
CASSSNRVGIEQYF
>TRBD2|TRBJ2-1|TRBV10-3|once
TGTGCCGCGGGACTAGCGGGTCTTTGGCAGTTCTTC
CAAGLAGLWQFF
>.|TRBJ2-1|TRBV28|.
TGTGCCAGCAGTTTGAATAGCTTGAATGAGCAGTTCTTC
CASSLNSLNEQFF
>TRBD1|TRBJ1-5|TRBV28|.
TGTGCCAGCAGTACCTCCTCCGGGACAGGGAGCAATCAGCCCCAGCATTTT
CASSTSSGTGSNQPQHF
>TRBD2|TRBJ2-1|TRBV5-1|once
TGCGCCAGCAAGACTAGCGGGAGCCCGAGCTCCTACAATGAGCAGTTCTTC
CASKTSGSPSSYNEQFF
>.|TRBJ1-5|TRBV6-6|.
TGTGCCAGCAGTTACGGACAGACCGATCAGCCCCAGCATTTT
CASSYGQTDQPQHF
>.|TRBJ2-5|TRBV5-1|.
TGCGCCAGCAGCTTGGCCCTGGGGGGTACAGGGACCCAGTACTTC
CASSLALGGTGTQYF
>.|TRBJ1-1|TRBV5-6|few
TGTGCCAGCAGCTTGGCCCCAGATCTGAACACTGAAGCTTTCTTT
CASSLAPDLNTEAFF
>TRBD1|TRBJ1-4|TRBV15|.
TGTGCCACCAGCAGAGATCAGGGGGCAGGTGAAAAACTGTTTTTT
CATSRDQGAGEKLFF
>.|TRBJ1-4|TRBV5-1|.
TGCGCCAGCAGCCCCGGACAGACTTCAACTAATGAAAAACTGTTTTTT
CASSPGQTSTNEKLFF
>TRBD2|TRBJ2-1|TRBV9|.
TGTGCCAGCAGCGTAGAGGTCCGGACTAGCGGGGGGTACAGCGAGCAGTTCTTC
CASSVEVRTSGGYSEQFF
>TRBD1|TRBJ2-1|TRBV7-2|.
TGTGCCAGCAGCTTATCACAGGGGTGGAATGAGCAGTTCTTC
CASSLSQGWNEQFF
>.|TRBJ1-1|TRBV9|.
TGTGCCAGCAGCTCCTCCGGGTTGTTAACTGAAGCTTTCTTT
CASSSSGLLTEAFF
>.|TRBJ1-2|TRBV19|.
TGTGCCAGTAGTACCCCCCGGACAGATAACTATGGCTACACCTTC
CASSTPRTDNYGYTF
>TRBD1|TRBJ2-3|TRBV28|.
TGTGCCAGCAGAGGACAGGGGTGGTATTTT
CASRGQGWYF
>.|TRBJ2-3|TRBV7-2|.
TGTGCCAGCAGCTTTGCAGGGATGACAGATACGCAGTATTTT
CASSFAGMTDTQYF
>.|TRBJ2-1|TRBV25-1|.
TGTGCCAGCAGTGGAACCAGGGGCCCCTACAATGAGCAGTTCTTC
CASSGTRGPYNEQFF
>TRBD1|TRBJ1-5|TRBV28|.
TGTGCCAGCAGTTTACCGACAGGGAAACAGCCCCAGCATTTT
CASSLPTGKQPQHF
>.|TRBJ2-1|TRBV7-9|.
TGTGCCAGCAGCCACAAACCAGACAATGAGCAGTTCTTC
CASSHKPDNEQFF
>TRBD2|TRBJ2-2|TRBV25-1|.
TGTGCCAGCAGTGTTACTAGCGCCGGGGAGCTGTTTTTT
CASSVTSAGELFF
>TRBD1|TRBJ2-1|TRBV27|once
TGTGCCAGCAGTTTCTTGACAGGGGACAATGAGCAGTTCTTC
CASSFLTGDNEQFF
>.|TRBJ2-7|TRBV5-4|.
TGTGCCAGCAGAAACAGGACACTTAGCATGCAGTACTTC
CASRNRTLSMQYF
>.|TRBJ2-1|TRBV10-3|.
TGTGCCATCAGTGAGTTTGAGACTAGGGTTTACAATGAGCAGTTCTTC
CAISEFETRVYNEQFF
>.|TRBJ2-2|TRBV7-6|.
TGTGCCAGCAGCGCCCTTTGGCAGGGTGGTTTAGGGGAGCTGTTTTTT
CASSALWQGGLGELFF
>.|TRBJ2-5|TRBV15|.
TGTGCCACCAGCAGGTCTCCCCCGGGACTCAGGCAAGAGACCCAGTACTTC
CATSRSPPGLRQETQYF
>.|TRBJ2-3|TRBV7-2|few
TGTGCCAGCAGCTTAGATGGGGGGTCGACAGATACGCAGTATTTT
CASSLDGGSTDTQYF
>.|TRBJ1-2|TRBV18|.
TGTGCCAGCTCACGAAAGGAGGCTAAGGGAGGCTACACCTTC
CASSRKEAKGGYTF